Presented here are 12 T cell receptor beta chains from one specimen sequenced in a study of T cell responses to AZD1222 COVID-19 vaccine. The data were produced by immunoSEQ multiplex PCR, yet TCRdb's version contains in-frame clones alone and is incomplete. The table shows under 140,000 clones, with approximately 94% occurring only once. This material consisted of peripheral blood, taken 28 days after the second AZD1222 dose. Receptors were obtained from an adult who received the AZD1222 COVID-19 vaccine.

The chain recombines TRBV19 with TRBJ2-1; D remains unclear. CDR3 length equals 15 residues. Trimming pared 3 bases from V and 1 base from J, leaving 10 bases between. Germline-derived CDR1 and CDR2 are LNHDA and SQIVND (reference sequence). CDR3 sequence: CASSMVYRSYNEQFF. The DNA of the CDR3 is TGTGCCAGTAGTATGGTCTACCGTTCCTACAATGAGCAGTTCTTC.

The CDR3 DNA follows: TGTGCCAGCAGCTTGGCCATTCTAGCGACGAACACCGGGGAGCTGTTTTTT. Translation: CASSLAILATNTGELFF. V usage is TRBV5-5 and J usage is TRBJ2-2, with D possibly being TRBD2 (6 bases). This CDR3 spans 17 amino acids. Trimming left V 0 bases short and J 0 bases short, with 12 bases between. Per the germline V gene, CDR1 is SGHKS and CDR2 is YYEKEE (reference sequence).

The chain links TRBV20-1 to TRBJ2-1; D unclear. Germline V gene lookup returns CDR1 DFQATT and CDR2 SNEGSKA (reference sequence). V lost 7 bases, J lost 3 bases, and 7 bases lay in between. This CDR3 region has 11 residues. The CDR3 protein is CSVKFYNEQFF. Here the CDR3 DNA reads TGCAGTGTGAAATTCTACAATGAGCAGTTCTTC.

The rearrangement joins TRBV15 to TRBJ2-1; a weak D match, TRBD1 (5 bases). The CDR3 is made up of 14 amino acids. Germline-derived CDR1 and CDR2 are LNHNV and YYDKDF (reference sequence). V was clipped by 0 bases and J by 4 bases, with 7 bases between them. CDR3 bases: TGTGCCACCAGCAGAGATAGGGGTTACAATGAGCAGTTCTTC. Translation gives CATSRDRGYNEQFF.

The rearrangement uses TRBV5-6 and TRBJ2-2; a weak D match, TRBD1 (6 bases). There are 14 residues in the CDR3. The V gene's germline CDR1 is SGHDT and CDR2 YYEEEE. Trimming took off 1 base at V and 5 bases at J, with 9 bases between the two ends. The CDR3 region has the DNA TGTGCCAGCAGCTTGACAGGGAGTACCGGGGAGCTGTTTTTT. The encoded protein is CASSLTGSTGELFF.

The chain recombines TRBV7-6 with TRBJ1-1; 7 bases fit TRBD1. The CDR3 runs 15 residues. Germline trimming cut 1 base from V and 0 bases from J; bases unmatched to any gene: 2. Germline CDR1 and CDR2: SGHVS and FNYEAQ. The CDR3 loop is CASSLVGGLNTEAFF. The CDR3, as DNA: TGTGCCAGCAGCTTAGTAGGGGGCCTGAACACTGAAGCTTTCTTT.

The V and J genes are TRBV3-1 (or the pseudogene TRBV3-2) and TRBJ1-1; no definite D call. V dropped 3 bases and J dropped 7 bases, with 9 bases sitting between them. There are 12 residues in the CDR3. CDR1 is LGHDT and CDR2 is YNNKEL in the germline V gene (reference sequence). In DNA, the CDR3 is TGTGCCAGCAGCCAGACGACACTTGAAGCTTTCTTT. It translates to CASSQTTLEAFF.

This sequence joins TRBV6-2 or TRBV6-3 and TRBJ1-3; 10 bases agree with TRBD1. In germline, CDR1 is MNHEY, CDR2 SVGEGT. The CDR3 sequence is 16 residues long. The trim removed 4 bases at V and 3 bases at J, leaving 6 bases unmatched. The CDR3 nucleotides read TGTGCCAGCAGTTCCTCCGGGACAGGGGTTGGAAACACCATATATTTT. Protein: CASSSSGTGVGNTIYF.

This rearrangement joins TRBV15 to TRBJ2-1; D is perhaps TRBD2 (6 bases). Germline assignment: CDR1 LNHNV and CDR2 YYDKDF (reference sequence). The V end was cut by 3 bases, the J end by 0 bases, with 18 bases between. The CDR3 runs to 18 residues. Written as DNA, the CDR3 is TGTGCCACCAGCAGCGGGGTGGGACTGTTAAGCTCCTACAATGAGCAGTTCTTC. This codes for CATSSGVGLLSSYNEQFF.

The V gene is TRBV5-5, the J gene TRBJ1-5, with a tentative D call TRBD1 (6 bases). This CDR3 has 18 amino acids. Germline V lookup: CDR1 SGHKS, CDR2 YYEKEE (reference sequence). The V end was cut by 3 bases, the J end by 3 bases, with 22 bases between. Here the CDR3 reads CASSSTGVSFGSNQPQHF. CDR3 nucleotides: TGTGCCAGCAGCTCGACAGGAGTTTCGTTCGGTTCCAATCAGCCCCAGCATTTT.

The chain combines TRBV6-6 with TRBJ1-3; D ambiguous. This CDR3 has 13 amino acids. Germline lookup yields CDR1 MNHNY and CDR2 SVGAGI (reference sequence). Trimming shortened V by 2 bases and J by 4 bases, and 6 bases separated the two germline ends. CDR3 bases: TGTGCCAGCAGTTACCCCTCCGGAAACACCATATATTTT. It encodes CASSYPSGNTIYF.

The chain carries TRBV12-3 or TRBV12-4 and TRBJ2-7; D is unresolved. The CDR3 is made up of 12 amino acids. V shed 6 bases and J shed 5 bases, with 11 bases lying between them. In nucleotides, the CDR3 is TGTGCCAGCAGCCTCGACTTTAACGAGCAGTACTTC. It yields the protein CASSLDFNEQYF.